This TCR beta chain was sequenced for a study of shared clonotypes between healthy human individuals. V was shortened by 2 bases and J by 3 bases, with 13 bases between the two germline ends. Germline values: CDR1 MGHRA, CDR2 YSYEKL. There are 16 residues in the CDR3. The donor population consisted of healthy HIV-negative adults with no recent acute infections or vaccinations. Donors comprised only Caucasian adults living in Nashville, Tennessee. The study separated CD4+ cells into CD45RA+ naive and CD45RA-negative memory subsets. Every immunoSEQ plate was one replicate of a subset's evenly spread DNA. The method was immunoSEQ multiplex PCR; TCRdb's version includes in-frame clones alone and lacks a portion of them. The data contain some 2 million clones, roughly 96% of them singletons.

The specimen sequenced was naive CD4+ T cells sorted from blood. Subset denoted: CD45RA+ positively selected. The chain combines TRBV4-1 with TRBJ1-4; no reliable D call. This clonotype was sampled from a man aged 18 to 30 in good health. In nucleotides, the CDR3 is TGCGCCAGCAGCCAATTCCCTGGGCAAGCTAATGAAAAACTGTTTTTT. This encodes CASSQFPGQANEKLFF.